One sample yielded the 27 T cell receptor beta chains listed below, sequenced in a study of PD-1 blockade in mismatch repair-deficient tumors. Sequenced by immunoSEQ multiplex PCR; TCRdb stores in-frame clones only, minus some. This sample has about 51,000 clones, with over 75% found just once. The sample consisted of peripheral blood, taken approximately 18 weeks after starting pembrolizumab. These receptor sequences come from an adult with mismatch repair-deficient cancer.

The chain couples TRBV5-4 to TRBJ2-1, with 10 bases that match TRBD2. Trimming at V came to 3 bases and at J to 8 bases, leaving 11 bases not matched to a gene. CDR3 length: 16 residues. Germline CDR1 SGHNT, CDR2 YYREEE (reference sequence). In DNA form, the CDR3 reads TGTGCCAGCAGCTCCGGAATAGCGGGAGGCTTGTATGAGCAGTTCTTC. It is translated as CASSSGIAGGLYEQFF.

CDR3 nucleotides: TGTGCCAGCAGCCCTCAGACAGGGGGCGCCCCCGGGGAGCTGTTTTTT. It yields the protein CASSPQTGGAPGELFF. The genes are TRBV7-9 and TRBJ2-2, with TRBD1 identical over 10 bases. The V and J ends lost 5 bases and 6 bases, in that order; junction bases with no gene match: 9. Germline CDR1 is SEHNR and CDR2 is FQNEAQ (reference sequence). This CDR3 comprises 16 residues.

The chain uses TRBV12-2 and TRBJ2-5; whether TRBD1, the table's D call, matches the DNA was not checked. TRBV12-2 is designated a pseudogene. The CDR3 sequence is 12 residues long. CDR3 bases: TGTGCCAGCAGCTTATCAGAAGAGACCCAGTACTTC. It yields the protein CASSLSEETQYF.

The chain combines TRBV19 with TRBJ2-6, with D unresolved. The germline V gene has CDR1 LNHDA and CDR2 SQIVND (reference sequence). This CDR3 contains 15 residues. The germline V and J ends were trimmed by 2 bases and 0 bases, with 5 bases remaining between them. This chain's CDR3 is CASSISLSGANVLTF. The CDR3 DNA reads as TGTGCCAGTAGTATATCTCTCTCTGGGGCCAACGTCCTGACTTTC.

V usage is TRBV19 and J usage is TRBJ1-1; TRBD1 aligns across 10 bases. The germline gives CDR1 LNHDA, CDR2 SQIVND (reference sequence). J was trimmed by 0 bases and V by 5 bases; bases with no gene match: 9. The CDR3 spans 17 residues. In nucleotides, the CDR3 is TGTGCCAGTAGTGGGTCGCGGACAGGGGGTATGAACACTGAAGCTTTCTTT. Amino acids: CASSGSRTGGMNTEAFF.

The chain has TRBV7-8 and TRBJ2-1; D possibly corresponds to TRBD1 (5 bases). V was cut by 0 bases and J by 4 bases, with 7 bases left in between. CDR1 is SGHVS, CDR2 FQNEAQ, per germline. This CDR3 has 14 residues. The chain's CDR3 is CASSLAGDYNEQFF. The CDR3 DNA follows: TGTGCCAGCAGCTTAGCAGGGGATTACAATGAGCAGTTCTTC.

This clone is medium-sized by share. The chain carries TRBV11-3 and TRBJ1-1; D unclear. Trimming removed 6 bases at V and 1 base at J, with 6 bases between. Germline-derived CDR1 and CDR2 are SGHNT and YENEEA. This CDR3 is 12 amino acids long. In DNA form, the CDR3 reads TGTGCCAGCAGGAGAGGGAACACTGAAGCTTTCTTT. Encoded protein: CASRRGNTEAFF.

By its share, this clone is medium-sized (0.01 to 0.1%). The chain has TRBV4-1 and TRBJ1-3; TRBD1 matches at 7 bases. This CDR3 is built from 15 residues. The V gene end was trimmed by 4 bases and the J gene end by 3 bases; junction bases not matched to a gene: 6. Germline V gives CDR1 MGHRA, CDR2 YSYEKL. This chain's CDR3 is CASSRSTGDGNTIYF. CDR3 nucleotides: TGCGCCAGCAGCCGATCTACAGGGGATGGAAACACCATATATTTT.

CDR3 in amino acids: CASSSTYLSSLAASTDTQYF. For the CDR3, the DNA is TGTGCCAGCAGCTCTACTTACCTTTCTTCACTAGCGGCTAGCACAGATACGCAGTATTTT. V usage is TRBV7-8 and J usage is TRBJ2-3; 8 bases fit TRBD2. The CDR3 consists of 20 residues. Losses at the gene ends were 4 bases for V and 0 bases for J; bases not matched to a gene: 18. Germline CDR1 and CDR2: SGHVS and FQNEAQ.

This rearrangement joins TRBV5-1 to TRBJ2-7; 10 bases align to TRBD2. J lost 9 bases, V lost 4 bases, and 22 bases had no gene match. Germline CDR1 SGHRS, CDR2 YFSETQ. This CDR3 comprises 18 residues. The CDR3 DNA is TGCGCCAGCAGCCCCAAATGGACTAGCGGACCACCCTACGACGGGCAGTACTTC. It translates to CASSPKWTSGPPYDGQYF.

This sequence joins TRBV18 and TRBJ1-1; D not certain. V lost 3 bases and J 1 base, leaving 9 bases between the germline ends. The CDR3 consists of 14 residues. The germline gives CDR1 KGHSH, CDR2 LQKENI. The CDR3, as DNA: TGTGCCAGCTCACCCGGGTCACGGAACACTGAAGCTTTCTTT. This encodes CASSPGSRNTEAFF. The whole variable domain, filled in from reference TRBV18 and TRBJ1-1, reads NAGVMQNPRHLVRRRGQEARLRCSPMKGHSHVYWYRQLPEEGLKFMVYLQKENIIDESGMPKERFSAEFPKEGPSILRIQQVVRGDSAAYFCASSPGSRNTEAFFGQGTRLTVV.

DNA of the CDR3: TGTGCCAGCAGCTTGTTCGGACAGGGGCGAAACAATGAGCAGTTCTTC. It encodes CASSLFGQGRNNEQFF. The rearrangement joins TRBV7-3 to TRBJ2-1; TRBD1 matches at 9 bases. V shed 3 bases and J 5 bases; nucleotides not matched to a gene: 8. CDR1 and CDR2 (germline): SGHTA, FQGTGA. CDR3 length: 16 amino acids. Full variable domain (rest looked up from reference TRBV7-3 and TRBJ2-1): GAGVSQTPSNKVTEKGKYVELRCDPISGHTALYWYRQSLGQGPEFLIYFQGTGAADDSGLPNDRFFAVRPEGSVSTLKIQRTERGDSAVYLCASSLFGQGRNNEQFFGPGTRLTVL.

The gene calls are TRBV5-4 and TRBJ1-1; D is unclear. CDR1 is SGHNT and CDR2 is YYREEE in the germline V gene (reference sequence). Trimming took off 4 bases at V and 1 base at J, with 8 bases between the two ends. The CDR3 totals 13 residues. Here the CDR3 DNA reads TGTGCCAGCAGCCCGATCAGGAACACTGAAGCTTTCTTT. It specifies CASSPIRNTEAFF.

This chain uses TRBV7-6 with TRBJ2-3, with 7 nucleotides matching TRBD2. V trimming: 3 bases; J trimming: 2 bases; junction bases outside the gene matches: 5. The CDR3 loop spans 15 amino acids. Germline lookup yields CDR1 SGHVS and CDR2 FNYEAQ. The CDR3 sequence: CASSLGGGATDTQYF. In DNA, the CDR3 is TGTGCCAGCAGCTTGGGCGGGGGTGCCACAGATACGCAGTATTTT.

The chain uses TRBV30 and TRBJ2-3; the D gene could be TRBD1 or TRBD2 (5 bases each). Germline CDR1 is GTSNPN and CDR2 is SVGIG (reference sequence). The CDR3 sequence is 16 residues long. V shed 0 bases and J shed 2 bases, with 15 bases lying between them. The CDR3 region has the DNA TGTGCCTGGAGTGTAAGGGGAGCGTCTCCCACAGATACGCAGTATTTT. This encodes CAWSVRGASPTDTQYF.

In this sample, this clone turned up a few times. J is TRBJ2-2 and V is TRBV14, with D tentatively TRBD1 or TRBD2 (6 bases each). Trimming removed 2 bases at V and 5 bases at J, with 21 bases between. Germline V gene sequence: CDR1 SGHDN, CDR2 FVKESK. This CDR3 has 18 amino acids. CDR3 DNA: TGTGCCAGCAGCCAATCCCGAGGGGGGAGTTTAAGAACCGGGGAGCTGTTTTTT. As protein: CASSQSRGGSLRTGELFF.

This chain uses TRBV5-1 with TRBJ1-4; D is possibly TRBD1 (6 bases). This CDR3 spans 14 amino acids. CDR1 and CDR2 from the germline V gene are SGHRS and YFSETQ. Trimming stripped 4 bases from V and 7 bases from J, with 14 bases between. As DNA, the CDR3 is TGCGCCAGCAGCCAGATGACAGGATCTGAAAAACTGTTTTTT. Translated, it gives CASSQMTGSEKLFF.

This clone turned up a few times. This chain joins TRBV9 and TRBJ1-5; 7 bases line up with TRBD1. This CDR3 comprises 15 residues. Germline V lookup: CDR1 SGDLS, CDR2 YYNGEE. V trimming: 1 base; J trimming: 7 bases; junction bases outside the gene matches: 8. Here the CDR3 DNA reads TGTGCCAGCAGCGTACAGGGGGGCCCCGGGCAGCCCCAGCATTTT. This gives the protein CASSVQGGPGQPQHF.

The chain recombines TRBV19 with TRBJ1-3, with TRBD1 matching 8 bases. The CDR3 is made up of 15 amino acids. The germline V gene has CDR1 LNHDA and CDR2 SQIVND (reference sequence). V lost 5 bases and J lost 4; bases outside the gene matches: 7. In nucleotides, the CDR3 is TGTGCCAGTAGTTATAACCGGGACAGGGGAAACACCATATATTTT. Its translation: CASSYNRDRGNTIYF.

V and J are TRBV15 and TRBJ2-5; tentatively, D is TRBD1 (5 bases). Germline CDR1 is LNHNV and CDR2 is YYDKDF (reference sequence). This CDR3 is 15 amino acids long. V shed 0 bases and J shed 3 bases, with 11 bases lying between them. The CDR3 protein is CATSRDIEGEETQYF. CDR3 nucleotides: TGTGCCACCAGCAGAGATATCGAAGGGGAAGAGACCCAGTACTTC.

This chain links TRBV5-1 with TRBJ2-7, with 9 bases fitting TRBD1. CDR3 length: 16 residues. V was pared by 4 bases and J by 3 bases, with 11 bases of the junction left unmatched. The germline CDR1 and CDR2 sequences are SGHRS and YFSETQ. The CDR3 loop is CASSNPKGQGLYEQYF. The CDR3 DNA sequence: TGCGCCAGCAGCAACCCTAAGGGACAGGGACTCTACGAGCAGTACTTC.

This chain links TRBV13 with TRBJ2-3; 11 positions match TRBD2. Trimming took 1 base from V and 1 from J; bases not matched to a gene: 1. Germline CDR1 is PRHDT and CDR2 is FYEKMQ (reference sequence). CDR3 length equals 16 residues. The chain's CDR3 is CASSLDSGRGTDTQYF. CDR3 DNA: TGTGCCAGCAGCTTAGATAGCGGGAGGGGCACAGATACGCAGTATTTT.

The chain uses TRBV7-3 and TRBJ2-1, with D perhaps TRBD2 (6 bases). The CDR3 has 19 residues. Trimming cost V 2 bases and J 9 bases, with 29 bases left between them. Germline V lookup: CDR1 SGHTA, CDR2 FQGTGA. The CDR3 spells CASSLVATVGSRVVREQFF. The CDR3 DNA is TGTGCCAGCAGCTTAGTCGCCACAGTCGGGAGTAGGGTTGTTCGTGAGCAGTTCTTC.

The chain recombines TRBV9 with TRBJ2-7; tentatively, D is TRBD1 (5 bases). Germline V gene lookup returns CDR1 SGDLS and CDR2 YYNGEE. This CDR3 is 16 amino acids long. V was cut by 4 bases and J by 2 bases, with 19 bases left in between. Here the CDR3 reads CASSPFTTASPYEQYF. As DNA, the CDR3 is TGTGCCAGCAGCCCCTTTACGACAGCTTCTCCCTACGAGCAGTACTTC. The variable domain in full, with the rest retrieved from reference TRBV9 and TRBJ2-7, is DSGVTQTPKHLITATGQRVTLRCSPRSGDLSVYWYQQSLDQGLQFLIQYYNGEERAKGNILERFSAQQFPDLHSELNLSSLELGDSALYFCASSPFTTASPYEQYFGPGTRLTVT.

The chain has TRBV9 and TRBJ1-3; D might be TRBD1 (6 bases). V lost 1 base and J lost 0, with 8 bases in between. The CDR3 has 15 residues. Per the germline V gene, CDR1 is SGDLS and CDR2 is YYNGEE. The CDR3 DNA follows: TGTGCCAGCAGCGTAACAGGGAGCTCTGGAAACACCATATATTTT. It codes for CASSVTGSSGNTIYF.

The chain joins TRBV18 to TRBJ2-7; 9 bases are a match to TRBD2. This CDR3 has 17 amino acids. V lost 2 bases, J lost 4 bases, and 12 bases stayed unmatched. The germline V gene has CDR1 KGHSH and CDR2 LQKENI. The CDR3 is CASSPLGLLAGGYEQYF. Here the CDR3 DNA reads TGTGCCAGCTCACCATTAGGTCTTCTGGCGGGAGGGTACGAGCAGTACTTC.

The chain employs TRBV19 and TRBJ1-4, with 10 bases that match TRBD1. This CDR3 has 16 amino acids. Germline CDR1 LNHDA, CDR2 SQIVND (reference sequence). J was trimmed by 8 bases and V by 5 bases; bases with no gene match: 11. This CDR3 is CASSPPWDRGGEKLFF. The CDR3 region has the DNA TGTGCCAGTAGTCCGCCCTGGGACAGGGGAGGGGAAAAACTGTTTTTT. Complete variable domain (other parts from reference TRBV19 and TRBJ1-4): DGGITQSPKYLFRKEGQNVTLSCEQNLNHDAMYWYRQDPGQGLRLIYYSQIVNDFQKGDIAEGYSVSREKKESFPLTVTSAQKNPTAFYLCASSPPWDRGGEKLFFGSGTQLSVL.